One sample yielded the 10 T cell receptor beta chains listed below, sequenced in a study of blood T cell repertoires in COVID-19. Here immunoSEQ multiplex PCR was the method, and the copy in TCRdb shows in-frame clones only, minus some. Among 70,000 to 90,000 clones listed, 65% to 85% were seen once. The specimen sequenced was peripheral blood. The receptors here all came from a man between 70 and 80 years old with acute or convalescent COVID-19.

The CDR3 sequence is CATSSDYTGVNTEAFF. CDR3 bases: TGTGCCACCAGCAGTGACTATACAGGGGTGAACACTGAAGCTTTCTTT. V is TRBV15 and J is TRBJ1-1; 7 bases align to TRBD1. V dropped 3 bases and J dropped 0; count of bases not matched to a gene: 7. The CDR3 runs to 16 residues. Looked up from germline, CDR1 is LNHNV and CDR2 is YYDKDF (reference sequence).

This clone was observed once. This chain uses TRBV18 with TRBJ1-2, with 9 bases matching TRBD1. V dropped 3 bases and J dropped 8; count of bases not matched to a gene: 13. The CDR3 extends over 16 amino acids. The germline V gene encodes CDR1 KGHSH and CDR2 LQKENI. The CDR3 nucleotides read TGTGCCAGCTCACCGGTCCCGGGACAGGGTGGCTACGGCTACACCTTC. Translated, it gives CASSPVPGQGGYGYTF.

The gene calls are TRBV5-6 and TRBJ2-3, with TRBD2 matching 8 bases. The CDR3 consists of 15 residues. Unmatched junction bases numbered 3, after V lost 2 bases and J lost 1 base. Per germline, CDR1 SGHDT and CDR2 YYEEEE. The CDR3 reads CASSFSGVGTDTQYF. CDR3 bases: TGTGCCAGCAGCTTTAGCGGGGTGGGCACAGATACGCAGTATTTT.

The gene calls are TRBV6-1 and TRBJ2-7, with no clear D. This CDR3 is built from 14 residues. V lost 0 bases, J lost 3 bases, and 9 bases lay in between. Germline CDR1 and CDR2: MNHNS and SASEGT. DNA of the CDR3: TGTGCCAGCAGTGAAGCGCTAGAGAACTACGAGCAGTACTTC. As protein: CASSEALENYEQYF.

CDR3 DNA: TGTGCCAGTAGTTTTCGACTAGCGGGGGGCCACGAGCAGTACTTC. Its protein product is CASSFRLAGGHEQYF. V usage is TRBV19 and J usage is TRBJ2-7, with 13 bases that match TRBD2. Germline V gene sequence: CDR1 LNHDA, CDR2 SQIVND (reference sequence). With 5 bases clipped from V and 5 bases from J, the junction kept 6 bases outside the gene matches. There are 15 residues in the CDR3.

V is TRBV5-4 and J is TRBJ1-4; no clear D. V shed 2 bases and J shed 8 bases, with 13 bases lying between them. The CDR3 has 14 residues. Germline V CDR1 and CDR2: SGHNT, YYREEE (reference sequence). CDR3 sequence (DNA): TGTGCCAGCAGCTTTGTGAGCCGCCCAGAAAAACTGTTTTTT. Residues: CASSFVSRPEKLFF.

This chain uses TRBV2 with TRBJ2-3; TRBD1 matches at 9 bases. CDR1 is SNHLY, CDR2 FYNNEI, per germline. The CDR3 contains 13 residues. The trim removed 7 bases at V and 5 bases at J, leaving 4 bases unmatched. The CDR3 reads CASIGTGLDTQYF. CDR3 DNA sequence: TGTGCCAGCATCGGGACAGGGTTAGATACGCAGTATTTT.

V and J are TRBV2 and TRBJ2-7; D perhaps matches TRBD2 (6 bases). Germline V gives CDR1 SNHLY, CDR2 FYNNEI. Trimming shortened V by 7 bases and J by 7 bases, and 17 bases separated the two germline ends. This CDR3 is built from 13 residues. In DNA form, the CDR3 reads TGTGCCAGCATCCGGGACTTCCTGAAGGAGCAGTACTTC. Translated: CASIRDFLKEQYF.

The genes are TRBV7-7 and TRBJ2-2; 10 bases map to TRBD2. Germline lookup yields CDR1 SSHAT and CDR2 FNYEAQ (reference sequence). The CDR3 has 14 amino acids. Losses at the gene ends were 4 bases for V and 6 bases for J; bases not matched to a gene: 2. In DNA, the CDR3 is TGTGCCAGCAGCTCCCTAGCGGGGGCCGGGGAGCTGTTTTTT. It yields the protein CASSSLAGAGELFF.

The rearrangement links TRBV25-1 to TRBJ2-2; 11 positions agree with TRBD1. With 8 bases clipped from V and 6 bases from J, the junction kept 11 bases outside the gene matches. This CDR3 spans 16 amino acids. CDR1 is MGHDK, CDR2 SYGVNS, per germline. This CDR3 is CASGISGGQGAGELFF. CDR3 nucleotide sequence: TGTGCCAGCGGAATCTCAGGGGGACAGGGGGCCGGGGAGCTGTTTTTT.